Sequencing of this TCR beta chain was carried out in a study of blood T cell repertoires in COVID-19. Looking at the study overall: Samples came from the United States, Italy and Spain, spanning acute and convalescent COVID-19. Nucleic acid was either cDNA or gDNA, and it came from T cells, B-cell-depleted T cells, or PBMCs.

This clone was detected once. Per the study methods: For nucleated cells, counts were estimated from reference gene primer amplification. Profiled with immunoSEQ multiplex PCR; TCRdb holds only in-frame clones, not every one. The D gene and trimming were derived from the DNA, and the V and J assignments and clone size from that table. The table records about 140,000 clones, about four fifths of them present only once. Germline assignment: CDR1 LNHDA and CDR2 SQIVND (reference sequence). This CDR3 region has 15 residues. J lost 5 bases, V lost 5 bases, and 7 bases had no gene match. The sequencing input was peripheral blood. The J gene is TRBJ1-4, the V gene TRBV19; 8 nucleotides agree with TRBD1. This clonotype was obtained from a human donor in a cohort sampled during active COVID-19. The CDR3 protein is CASSPPDRANEKLFF. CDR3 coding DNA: TGTGCCAGTAGTCCCCCGGACAGGGCCAATGAAAAACTGTTTTTT.